This T cell receptor (beta chain) was found in a study of EBV T-cell therapy then PD-1 blockade in nasopharyngeal carcinoma (dated by TCRdb to about 2021). The Qiagen DNeasy Kit was used to extract genomic DNA from the sorted cells. The immunoSEQ platform was used for deep sequencing of the TCR beta chain. The published analysis was carried out like this. Repertoire data analysis was performed with the immunoSEQ Analyzer software. Held by TCRdb, this immuneACCESS table contains in-frame sequences only and omits some clones. Under half of the omission traces to an unresolved V gene where checked; the cause of the rest is unknown. D and trimming were read from the DNA, whereas the V and J calls and clone size are those reported in that table. Counted in this sample were about 22,000 clones; 82% of them appeared once. The leading ten clones occupy 20% to 30% of the sample. This clone appeared a few times. The specificity of this receptor is unknown. One base away there is no much larger clone; base qualities are not given.

What the treatment or condition label conveys for this sample: AdE1-LMPpoly-expanded autologous EBV-specific T-cell therapy followed by anti-PD-1 nivolumab. CDR1 and CDR2 (SGHVS, FQNEAQ) derive from the germline V gene. Including the terminal cysteine and phenylalanine, the CDR3 comprises 16 residues. Only the CDR3 DNA is retained, 48 bases long and in frame from the first base. Deletion took 1 base off V and 3 bases off J, with a span of 15 bases between the germline ends. The source of this sequence is a man aged 35 to 55 with nasopharyngeal carcinoma. The chain is assembled from TRBV7-8 and TRBJ1-1, with the D gene uncertain. Sequenced material: CD8+ T cells from blood, taken at day -245 from a patient whose treatment included autologous EBV-specific T cells and nivolumab. The encoded CDR3 is CASSLGSFLLDTEAFF. The DNA reads TGTGCCAGCAGCTTAGGCAGTTTCTTGTTGGACACTGAAGCTTTCTTT.